This is a list of T cell receptor beta chains from one sample in a study. TCRdb re-analysed the 5' RACE reads in MiXCR, keeping a single row per CDR3 protein. Seen here are about 50,000 distinct CDR3 sequences, 25% to 30% observed once, and the top ten hold about 2.2%. Sequencing was carried out using naive CD4+ T cells sorted from blood. All receptors derive from a female donor with breast cancer. Both conserved end residues are part of each CDR3. Fields, in order: J gene, D gene, V gene, clone size, CDR3 DNA, CDR3 protein. A D gene is named only where the DNA matches it firmly. A clone size is listed for some rows: how often the clone was seen (once, few, many), or a class if it is expanded.

j_call: TRBJ2-3
d_call: TRBD2
v_call: TRBV5-1
clone_size: few
cdr3_nt: TGCGCCAGCAGCTTGGAGAGCGGGGGACGTGTAGATACGCAGTATTTT
cdr3_aa: CASSLESGGRVDTQYF

j_call: TRBJ1-1
d_call: NA
v_call: TRBV6-5
clone_size: many
cdr3_nt: TGTGCCAGCAGTTACAATCTGGGACTGAACACTGAAGCTTTCTTT
cdr3_aa: CASSYNLGLNTEAFF

j_call: TRBJ2-7
d_call: NA
v_call: TRBV21-1
clone_size: few
cdr3_nt: TGTGCCAGCAGTGGACGCGGGGGATTCTACGAGCAGTACTTC
cdr3_aa: CASSGRGGFYEQYF

j_call: TRBJ2-7
d_call: NA
v_call: TRBV7-2
clone_size: few
cdr3_nt: TGTGCCAGCAGCTTAGCTCAGGGTCGCGAGCAGTACTTC
cdr3_aa: CASSLAQGREQYF

j_call: TRBJ2-7
d_call: NA
v_call: TRBV12-3/TRBV12-4
clone_size: NA
cdr3_nt: TGTGCCAGTTCGGGACCAACAACCTACGAGCAGTACTTC
cdr3_aa: CASSGPTTYEQYF

j_call: TRBJ1-2
d_call: NA
v_call: TRBV20-1
clone_size: once
cdr3_nt: TGCAGTGCTAGAGAGGCAGGGCCCTATGGCTACACCTTC
cdr3_aa: CSAREAGPYGYTF

j_call: TRBJ1-1
d_call: TRBD1
v_call: TRBV4-2
clone_size: NA
cdr3_nt: TGTGCCAGCGGCCAAGATCCGGGACAGGGGGCCACTGAAGCTTTCTTC
cdr3_aa: CASGQDPGQGATEAFF

j_call: TRBJ1-1
d_call: NA
v_call: TRBV7-8
clone_size: NA
cdr3_nt: TGTGCCAGCAGCTTAGGCGCGGCGAACACTGAAGCTTTCTTT
cdr3_aa: CASSLGAANTEAFF

j_call: TRBJ2-5
d_call: NA
v_call: TRBV5-1
clone_size: few
cdr3_nt: TGCGCCAGCACGACGGAGGGGCTACAAGAGACCCAGTACTTC
cdr3_aa: CASTTEGLQETQYF

j_call: TRBJ2-7
d_call: NA
v_call: TRBV28
clone_size: NA
cdr3_nt: TGTGCCAGCAGCCCGACTGGGGCCTTTTACGAGCAGTACTTC
cdr3_aa: CASSPTGAFYEQYF

j_call: TRBJ2-5
d_call: TRBD2
v_call: TRBV7-8
clone_size: NA
cdr3_nt: TGTGCCAGCAGCTCCCGGACTAGCGCGAACCAAGAGACCCAGTACTTC
cdr3_aa: CASSSRTSANQETQYF

j_call: TRBJ2-2
d_call: NA
v_call: TRBV7-2
clone_size: NA
cdr3_nt: TGTGCCAGCAGAAGGGGGGACACCGGGGAGCTGTTTTTT
cdr3_aa: CASRRGDTGELFF